The clone carrying this TCR beta chain came up a few times. These data are taken from a study of T-cell memory formation after mild COVID-19. Study in general: TCR clusters were largely donor specific.

CDR3 length: 14 amino acids. CDR1 is SGHRS and CDR2 is YFSETQ in the germline V gene. With V trimmed by 7 bases and J by 4 bases, 10 bases remained unmatched. Using its own MiXCR run on the 5' RACE reads, TCRdb lists one record per CDR3 protein. The sample shows fewer than 650,000 distinct CDR3 sequences, approximately 15% of them seen only once. Sequencing was performed on PBMCs or a T cell subset sorted from them (not recorded which). This chain links TRBV5-1 with TRBJ1-2, with 7 bases aligning to TRBD1. The TCR sequence derives from an adult woman who had mild COVID-19 (a few samples of this study predate the infection). Cell type and time point are not known. CDR3 DNA sequence: TGCGCCAGCCAACCCCGTGCAGGGGGCTATGGCTACACCTTC. Protein sequence: CASQPRAGGYGYTF.